The 30 T cell receptor beta chains presented below share a single source sample, sequenced in a study of T cell responses to AZD1222 COVID-19 vaccine. Profiling relied on immunoSEQ multiplex PCR, and the TCRdb table lists in-frame clones only, not all of them. The sample yields approximately 82,000 clones, approximately 84% seen once. The sequencing used peripheral blood, collected on day 0 of AZD1222 vaccination. These TCRs come from an adult in good health.

The chain joins TRBV3-1 (or the pseudogene TRBV3-2) to TRBJ2-5, with D perhaps TRBD1 (5 bases). The CDR3 is 13 amino acids. With 4 bases removed from V and 4 bases from J, the gap between germline ends came to 10 bases. In germline, CDR1 is LGHDT, CDR2 YNNKEL (reference sequence). The CDR3 nucleotides are TGTGCCAGCAGCCCGGCAGGGTTAGAGACCCAGTACTTC. Translating it yields CASSPAGLETQYF.

This clone was counted a few times. The chain joins TRBV27 to TRBJ2-5, with D hard to call. The CDR3 covers 15 residues. V lost 0 bases to trimming and J lost 0 bases, with 8 bases between them. Per germline, CDR1 MNHEY and CDR2 SMNVEV (reference sequence). CDR3 nucleotides: TGTGCCAGCAGTTTATCTTTAGGGAACCAAGAGACCCAGTACTTC. Residues: CASSLSLGNQETQYF.

This chain connects TRBV3-1 (or the pseudogene TRBV3-2) to TRBJ1-1; a possible D gene is TRBD1 (6 bases). This CDR3 comprises 14 residues. V lost 0 bases and J lost 7, with 12 bases in between. The germline CDR1 and CDR2 sequences are LGHDT and YNNKEL (reference sequence). CDR3 sequence: CASSQDGGFLEAFF. CDR3 nucleotides: TGTGCCAGCAGCCAAGATGGGGGCTTTCTTGAAGCTTTCTTT.

As DNA, the CDR3 is TGTGCCAGCAGTTGGACAGGCCGCGGGATGCAAAAACTGTTTTTT. The encoded protein is CASSWTGRGMQKLFF. The gene calls are TRBV6-2 or TRBV6-3 and TRBJ1-4, with 7 bases fitting TRBD1. With 4 bases clipped from V and 9 bases from J, the junction kept 11 bases outside the gene matches. Germline lookup yields CDR1 MNHEY and CDR2 SVGEGT. The CDR3 totals 15 residues.

A few counts support this clone. This chain connects TRBV5-1 to TRBJ2-5, with 12 bases fitting TRBD2. V lost 4 bases, J lost 4 bases, and 8 bases stayed unmatched. The CDR3 loop spans 16 amino acids. CDR1 and CDR2 (germline): SGHRS, YFSETQ. This chain's CDR3 is CASSKGLAGLGETQYF. Here the CDR3 DNA reads TGCGCCAGCAGCAAAGGACTAGCGGGGTTAGGAGAGACCCAGTACTTC.

V and J are TRBV7-2 and TRBJ1-6, with D perhaps matching TRBD1 (5 bases). This CDR3 is 16 amino acids long. Germline lookup yields CDR1 SGHTA and CDR2 FQGNSA. Trimming shortened V by 1 base and J by 9 bases, and 16 bases separated the two germline ends. Written as DNA, the CDR3 is TGTGCCAGCAGCTTAGAGTCAGGGTGGAGTGCTTCACCCCTCCACTTT. This encodes CASSLESGWSASPLHF.

The genes are TRBV9 and TRBJ2-2, with unresolved D. CDR3 length: 12 residues. The V gene lost 3 bases and the J gene lost 3 bases, with 3 bases spanning the gap. Per the germline V gene, CDR1 is SGDLS and CDR2 is YYNGEE. CDR3 loop: CASSAYTGELFF. The CDR3 coding sequence is TGTGCCAGCAGCGCGTACACCGGGGAGCTGTTTTTT.

The V and J genes are TRBV3-1 (or the pseudogene TRBV3-2) and TRBJ1-1; D possibly corresponds to TRBD1 (6 bases). Trimming left V 1 base short and J 7 bases short, with 10 bases between. Germline-derived CDR1 and CDR2 are LGHDT and YNNKEL (reference sequence). The CDR3 covers 13 residues. In DNA, the CDR3 is TGTGCCAGCAGCCAAGCGAGGGGACATGAAGCTTTCTTT. Its protein product is CASSQARGHEAFF.

This clone was counted only a few times. This rearrangement joins TRBV9 to TRBJ2-1; the D is unclear. The CDR3 contains 16 residues. Germline V gene sequence: CDR1 SGDLS, CDR2 YYNGEE. Trimming took off 4 bases at V and 10 bases at J, with 24 bases between the two ends. CDR3 region: CASSLSLDHDVHEQFF. The CDR3 DNA reads as TGTGCCAGCAGCCTCAGCTTAGACCACGATGTCCACGAGCAGTTCTTC.

This rearrangement joins TRBV3-1 (or the pseudogene TRBV3-2) to TRBJ2-3, with D possibly matching TRBD1 (5 bases). CDR3 length equals 16 residues. Deletions cut 1 base from V and 4 bases from J, with 15 bases between. CDR1 is LGHDT, CDR2 YNNKEL, per germline (reference sequence). DNA of the CDR3: TGTGCCAGCAGCCAAGCCGTTTCGCAGGGTTCAGATACGCAGTATTTT. The encoded protein is CASSQAVSQGSDTQYF.

This chain connects TRBV5-8 to TRBJ2-2; D not resolved. The CDR3 is made up of 14 amino acids. Germline CDR1 SGHTS, CDR2 YDEGEE. V lost 5 bases and J lost 1, with 9 bases in between. The CDR3 nucleotides are TGTGCCAGCAGTTTGACCGGGAACACCGGGGAGCTGTTTTTT. The encoded protein is CASSLTGNTGELFF. The entire variable domain, with the rest obtained from reference TRBV5-8 and TRBJ2-2, is as follows: EAGVTQSPTHLIKTRGQQATLRCSPISGHTSVYWYQQALGLGLQFLLWYDEGEERNRGNFPPRFSGRQFPNYSSELNVNALELEDSALYLCASSLTGNTGELFFGEGSRLTVL.

This chain uses TRBV10-1 with TRBJ1-2, with D maybe TRBD1 (6 bases). Trimming removed 3 bases from V and 8 bases from J, with 19 bases in between. CDR1 and CDR2 from the germline V gene are WNHNN and SYGVQD (reference sequence). This CDR3 region has 15 residues. The CDR3 DNA reads TGCGCCAGCAGTGAAAAGGAGCTCAGGGGTGGGGGCTACACCTTC. Its protein is CASSEKELRGGGYTF.

A single count supports this clone. This chain links TRBV7-8 with TRBJ2-7; no clear D. CDR1 and CDR2 from the germline V gene are SGHVS and FQNEAQ. The V end was cut by 3 bases, the J end by 5 bases, with 11 bases between. This CDR3 region has 13 residues. In DNA form, the CDR3 reads TGTGCCAGCAGCTTCCAGGTCCCCGACGAGCAGTACTTC. It encodes CASSFQVPDEQYF.

The gene calls are TRBV28 and TRBJ1-5, with TRBD1 as a possible D gene (5 bases). Germline assignment: CDR1 MDHEN and CDR2 SYDVKM. V shed 11 bases and J shed 3 bases, with 11 bases lying between them. The CDR3 runs to 12 residues. This chain's CDR3 is CAAAGSNQPQHF. CDR3 bases: TGTGCCGCAGCAGGGTCCAATCAGCCCCAGCATTTT.

The J gene is TRBJ1-2, the V gene TRBV6-5; TRBD1 matches at 8 bases. Germline assignment: CDR1 MNHEY and CDR2 SVGAGI. This CDR3 has 13 residues. V lost 5 bases, J lost 5 bases, and 4 bases stayed unmatched. Written as DNA, the CDR3 is TGTGCCAGCAGTAACAGGGGGTATTATGGCTACACCTTC. Translating it yields CASSNRGYYGYTF.

V is TRBV5-1 and J is TRBJ2-7; the match to TRBD1 covers 12 bases. The length of the CDR3 is 16 residues. Germline CDR1 and CDR2: SGHRS and YFSETQ. V dropped 4 bases and J dropped 4; count of bases not matched to a gene: 9. The CDR3 bases are TGCGCCAGCAGCCTCATCGGGACAGGGGGCGGGTACGAGCAGTACTTC. Translation gives CASSLIGTGGGYEQYF.

This rearrangement joins TRBV6-2 or TRBV6-3 to TRBJ2-1; D not certain. The V end was cut by 0 bases, the J end by 0 bases, with 12 bases between. Germline V gene data show CDR1 as MNHEY and CDR2 as SVGEGT. The CDR3 runs 17 residues. The CDR3 DNA follows: TGTGCCAGCAGTTACTCTGGGTCCTTCAGCTCCTACAATGAGCAGTTCTTC. It translates to CASSYSGSFSSYNEQFF.

The V call is TRBV7-8, the J call TRBJ2-7, with 9 nucleotides matching TRBD1. V dropped 5 bases and J dropped 3; count of bases not matched to a gene: 2. This CDR3 has 13 amino acids. Germline loops: CDR1 SGHVS, CDR2 FQNEAQ. In DNA, the CDR3 is TGTGCCAGCAGCCCGGGACAGGGCTACGAGCAGTACTTC. Translated, it gives CASSPGQGYEQYF. Combining the CDR3 with reference TRBV7-8 and TRBJ2-7 gives the whole variable domain GAGVSQSPRYKVAKRGQDVALRCDPISGHVSLFWYQQALGQGPEFLTYFQNEAQLDKSGLPSDRFFAERPEGSVSTLKIQRTQQEDSAVYLCASSPGQGYEQYFGPGTRLTVT.

CDR3 nucleotide sequence: TGCGCCAGCAGCTTGGAGGTAGACCGCTCCTACGAGCAGTACTTC. Translated: CASSLEVDRSYEQYF. This sequence joins TRBV5-1 and TRBJ2-7; D is unclear. Germline CDR1 SGHRS, CDR2 YFSETQ. The CDR3 is 15 amino acids. V gave up 0 bases and J gave up 0 bases, with 10 bases separating them.

The chain's CDR3 is CASSQDRNYGYTF. The CDR3 DNA sequence: TGTGCCAGCAGCCAGGACAGGAACTATGGCTACACCTTC. The rearrangement joins TRBV14 to TRBJ1-2; TRBD1 aligns across 7 bases. V trimming: 3 bases; J trimming: 2 bases; junction bases outside the gene matches: 0. Germline V gives CDR1 SGHDN, CDR2 FVKESK. This CDR3 spans 13 amino acids.

This clone has more than one count but fewer than ten. The gene calls are TRBV6-4 and TRBJ1-1; TRBD1 is a possible D gene (6 bases). The V end was cut by 4 bases, the J end by 6 bases, with 12 bases between. CDR3 length equals 13 residues. The germline CDR1 and CDR2 sequences are MRHNA and SNTAGT. The CDR3 bases are TGTGCCAGCAGTGGAAACAGGGAATCTGAAGCTTTCTTT. This translates into CASSGNRESEAFF.

A single count supports this clone. The gene calls are TRBV19 and TRBJ1-1; no definite D call. The CDR3 covers 14 residues. Trimming took off 2 bases at V and 5 bases at J, with 12 bases between the two ends. Germline CDR1 and CDR2: LNHDA and SQIVND (reference sequence). The chain's CDR3 is CASSISGGLTEAFF. CDR3 DNA sequence: TGTGCCAGTAGTATATCCGGAGGCTTGACTGAAGCTTTCTTT.

In regard to this clone: Other DNA sequences in the same sample also yield this CDR3. The V call is TRBV9, the J call TRBJ2-1, with 8 bases matching TRBD2. Germline trimming cut 3 bases from V and 5 bases from J; bases unmatched to any gene: 7. The CDR3 loop spans 15 amino acids. The germline V gene encodes CDR1 SGDLS and CDR2 YYNGEE. CDR3 coding DNA: TGTGCCAGCAGCGCAAGCGGGGGACAAGACAATGAGCAGTTCTTC. Its protein is CASSASGGQDNEQFF. The whole variable domain, remainder taken from reference TRBV9 and TRBJ2-1, is DSGVTQTPKHLITATGQRVTLRCSPRSGDLSVYWYQQSLDQGLQFLIQYYNGEERAKGNILERFSAQQFPDLHSELNLSSLELGDSALYFCASSASGGQDNEQFFGPGTRLTVL.

The J gene is TRBJ2-2, the V gene TRBV19; TRBD1 is a possible D gene (5 bases). The CDR3 spans 15 residues. V lost 3 bases and J lost 0, with 8 bases in between. Germline V lookup: CDR1 LNHDA, CDR2 SQIVND (reference sequence). Written as DNA, the CDR3 is TGTGCCAGTAGTATCATCAGGGCGAACACCGGGGAGCTGTTTTTT. Translated: CASSIIRANTGELFF.

The CDR3 DNA reads as TGTGCCAGCAGCTTACCTAGCCTGGATACGCAGTATTTT. Translating gives CASSLPSLDTQYF. The chain carries TRBV7-2 and TRBJ2-3; D is perhaps TRBD2 (5 bases). With 2 bases removed from V and 6 bases from J, the gap between germline ends came to 9 bases. CDR1 SGHTA and CDR2 FQGNSA come from the germline V gene. CDR3 length equals 13 residues.

Comment on this clone: One end of the junction is discordant with germline, which a read error may explain. The chain is built from TRBV7-7 and TRBJ2-5; a weak D match, TRBD2 (6 bases). Germline assignment: CDR1 SSHAT and CDR2 FNYEAQ (reference sequence). The CDR3 length is 13 residues. CDR3 sequence (DNA): TGTGCTAGCAGCGCCGGGACTCAAGAGACCCAGTACTTC. Its protein is CASSAGTQETQYF.

The chain links TRBV19 to TRBJ1-6, with unresolved D. The CDR3 length is 15 residues. The germline V gene encodes CDR1 LNHDA and CDR2 SQIVND (reference sequence). V dropped 2 bases and J dropped 8 bases, with 13 bases sitting between them. The CDR3 loop is CASSINSRVDSPLHF. The CDR3 DNA is TGTGCCAGTAGTATAAATTCGAGGGTTGATTCACCCCTCCACTTT.

This clone was recorded a few times. One end of the junction does not line up with germline, which may come from a read error. The chain has TRBV7-2 and TRBJ1-6, with D possibly TRBD1 on 5 matching bases. Germline V CDR1 and CDR2: SGHTA, FQGNSA. The CDR3 sequence is 14 residues long. CDR3 protein: CASSMRDGDSPLHF. CDR3 sequence (DNA): TGTGCCAGCAGTATGAGGGACGGAGATTCTCCCCTCCACTTT.

The J gene is TRBJ2-7, the V gene TRBV7-9; D is uncertain. From germline, CDR1 is SEHNR and CDR2 FQNEAQ (reference sequence). The CDR3 is 13 residues long. The V end was cut by 5 bases, the J end by 3 bases, with 11 bases between. The CDR3 spells CASSPEADYEQYF. DNA for the CDR3: TGTGCCAGCAGCCCCGAGGCAGACTACGAGCAGTACTTC.

This chain uses TRBV6-5 with TRBJ1-2; D unresolved. There are 12 residues in the CDR3. In germline, CDR1 is MNHEY, CDR2 SVGAGI. With 7 bases removed from V and 2 bases from J, the gap between germline ends came to 8 bases. This CDR3 is CASKSGNYGYTF. In DNA form, the CDR3 reads TGTGCCAGCAAGTCAGGCAACTATGGCTACACCTTC.